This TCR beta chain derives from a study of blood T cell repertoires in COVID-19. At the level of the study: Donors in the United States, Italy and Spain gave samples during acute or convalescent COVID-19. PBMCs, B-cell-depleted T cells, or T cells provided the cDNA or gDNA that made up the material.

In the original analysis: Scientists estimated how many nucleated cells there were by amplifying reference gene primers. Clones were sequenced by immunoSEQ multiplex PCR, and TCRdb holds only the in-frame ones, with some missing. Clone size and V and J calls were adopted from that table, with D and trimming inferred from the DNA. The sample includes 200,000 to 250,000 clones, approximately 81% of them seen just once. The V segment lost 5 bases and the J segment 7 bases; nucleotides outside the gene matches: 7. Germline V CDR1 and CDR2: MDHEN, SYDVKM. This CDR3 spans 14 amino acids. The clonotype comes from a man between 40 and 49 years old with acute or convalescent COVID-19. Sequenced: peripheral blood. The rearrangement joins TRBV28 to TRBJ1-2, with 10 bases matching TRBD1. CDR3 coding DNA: TGTGCCAGCAGTCCCACCCGACAGGGGGCTGGCTACACCTTC. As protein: CASSPTRQGAGYTF.